This passage covers 30 T cell receptor beta chains from one sample sequenced in a study of cytomegalovirus exposure and HLA in healthy donors. The primer mix had 60 Vbeta and 13 Jbeta primers. The protocol was immunoSEQ multiplex PCR, while the TCRdb copy is restricted to in-frame clones and leaves out a portion. The sample records 150,000 to 200,000 clones, roughly 86% being singletons. The sequencing sample was made of PBMCs. All receptors derive from a girl between 10 and 17 years old in good health and CMV-seropositive.

Details on this clone: Additional DNA sequences in this sample encode the identical CDR3. The chain is built from TRBV27 and TRBJ1-1; 9 bases agree with TRBD1. J was trimmed by 3 bases and V by 3 bases; bases with no gene match: 5. The CDR3 spans 15 residues. The germline CDR1 and CDR2 sequences are MNHEY and SMNVEV (reference sequence). The CDR3 protein is CASSLGTGRYTEAFF. As DNA, the CDR3 is TGTGCCAGCAGTTTGGGGACAGGGCGGTACACTGAAGCTTTCTTT.

This chain links TRBV6-6 with TRBJ2-3, with TRBD2 matching 9 bases. CDR3 length equals 15 residues. Per germline, CDR1 MNHNY and CDR2 SVGAGI (reference sequence). Trimming at V came to 10 bases and at J to 3 bases, leaving 11 bases not matched to a gene. The CDR3 region is CATGLGSGGTDTQYF. CDR3 coding DNA: TGTGCCACTGGACTGGGGAGCGGGGGGACAGATACGCAGTATTTT.

The V and J genes are TRBV10-2 and TRBJ2-7; 11 bases match TRBD1. Germline V gene sequence: CDR1 WSHSY, CDR2 SAAADI. J gave up 2 bases and V 6 bases, and 6 bases lay outside the gene matches. The CDR3 has 15 amino acids. The CDR3 region has the DNA TGCGCCAGCAGCCCTGTGGGACAGGGGGCCTACGAGCAGTACTTC. Translation gives CASSPVGQGAYEQYF.

The J gene is TRBJ1-3, the V gene TRBV7-9; D uncertain. The CDR3 extends over 15 amino acids. Germline CDR1 reads SEHNR; CDR2 reads FQNEAQ (reference sequence). Trimming shortened V by 1 base and J by 0 bases, and 7 bases separated the two germline ends. CDR3 in DNA: TGTGCCAGCAGCTTAGGGCAGGTCTCTGGAAACACCATATATTTT. Translated: CASSLGQVSGNTIYF. Full variable domain (remainder filled in from reference TRBV7-9 and TRBJ1-3): DTGVSQNPRHKITKRGQNVTFRCDPISEHNRLYWYRQTLGQGPEFLTYFQNEAQLEKSRLLSDRFSAERPKGSFSTLEIQRTEQGDSAMYLCASSLGQVSGNTIYFGEGSWLTVV.

The genes are TRBV9 and TRBJ2-3; tentative D call: TRBD2 (6 bases). V lost 2 bases and J lost 2, with 12 bases in between. The CDR3 is made up of 15 amino acids. The V gene's germline CDR1 is SGDLS and CDR2 YYNGEE. CDR3 nucleotides: TGTGCCAGCAGCGTTTGGGGACTTAACACAGATACGCAGTATTTT. Encoded protein: CASSVWGLNTDTQYF.

The rearrangement uses TRBV19 and TRBJ1-2; the D gene is possibly TRBD1 (5 bases). The V end lost 3 bases, the J end lost 0 bases, and 17 bases lay between the germline ends. The CDR3 runs 17 residues. Germline CDR1 is LNHDA and CDR2 is SQIVND (reference sequence). The DNA for the CDR3 is TGTGCCAGTAGTATTAGACTCGGGCAGACAGCTAACTATGGCTACACCTTC. This sequence encodes CASSIRLGQTANYGYTF.

CDR3 in DNA: TGTGCCAGCAGCCGATCAGGGACAGTCAATCAGCCCCAGCATTTT. Protein sequence: CASSRSGTVNQPQHF. The chain couples TRBV6-5 to TRBJ1-5; TRBD1 agrees at 7 bases. CDR1 and CDR2 from the germline V gene are MNHEY and SVGAGI. The length of the CDR3 is 15 residues. V gave up 6 bases and J gave up 3 bases; unmatched junction bases: 8.

The chain couples TRBV6-1 to TRBJ1-1; the D is unclear. Deletions cut 2 bases from V and 3 bases from J, with 10 bases between. CDR3 size: 14 residues. The germline gives CDR1 MNHNS, CDR2 SASEGT. CDR3: CASSEMGRDTEAFF. The DNA of the CDR3 is TGTGCCAGCAGTGAAATGGGCAGAGACACTGAAGCTTTCTTT.

The chain combines TRBV6-6 with TRBJ2-2, with D maybe TRBD1 (6 bases). Trimming shortened V by 6 bases and J by 1 base, and 9 bases separated the two germline ends. From germline, CDR1 is MNHNY and CDR2 SVGAGI (reference sequence). The CDR3 runs to 14 residues. The DNA of the CDR3 is TGTGCCAGCAGCTCCAGGGGGAACACCGGGGAGCTGTTTTTT. Protein product: CASSSRGNTGELFF.

The rearrangement uses TRBV6-1 and TRBJ1-2; the D is unclear. With 7 bases removed from V and 7 bases from J, the gap between germline ends came to 16 bases. Germline V gene lookup returns CDR1 MNHNS and CDR2 SASEGT. The CDR3 spans 13 residues. DNA of the CDR3: TGTGCCAGCAACCTCGACACACTGGGTGGCTACACCTTC. It specifies CASNLDTLGGYTF.

V and J are TRBV5-1 and TRBJ2-1, with TRBD2 identical over 9 bases. The J segment lost 7 bases and the V segment lost 9 bases, leaving 11 bases of the junction unmatched. Per the germline V gene, CDR1 is SGHRS and CDR2 is YFSETQ. The CDR3 is 14 amino acids. This chain's CDR3 is CATRLGSGGNEQFF. Here the CDR3 DNA reads TGCGCCACTCGGTTGGGTAGCGGGGGTAATGAGCAGTTCTTC.

This chain links TRBV7-9 with TRBJ1-2; D gene unclear. The CDR3 is 16 residues long. CDR1 is SEHNR, CDR2 FQNEAQ, per germline (reference sequence). V lost 6 bases and J lost 6, with 23 bases in between. This chain's CDR3 is CASRPTGLGKIHGYTF. The CDR3 region has the DNA TGTGCCAGCAGGCCAACCGGGCTCGGGAAGATCCATGGCTACACCTTC.

The chain combines TRBV7-9 with TRBJ1-2; no definite D call. Germline assignment: CDR1 SEHNR and CDR2 FQNEAQ (reference sequence). Trimming removed 8 bases at V and 4 bases at J, with 17 bases between. The CDR3 has 14 amino acids. The CDR3 DNA follows: TGTGCCAGCGGTCTTAGTCGGTCTGGCTATGGCTACACCTTC. It is translated as CASGLSRSGYGYTF.

With regard to this clone: This same CDR3 is encoded by further DNA sequences in the sample. V usage is TRBV28 and J usage is TRBJ1-5, with 8 positions matching TRBD1. After removal of 5 bases from V and 2 bases from J, the junction contained 5 bases not matched to a gene. In germline, CDR1 is MDHEN, CDR2 SYDVKM. This CDR3 has 15 amino acids. CDR3 in amino acids: CASSLAQGGNQPQHF. The CDR3 DNA sequence: TGTGCCAGCAGTCTCGCACAGGGGGGCAATCAGCCCCAGCATTTT.

The gene calls are TRBV7-8 and TRBJ2-1; D is uncertain. The CDR3 loop spans 16 amino acids. The ends were cut back, 1 base at V and 7 bases at J, with 17 bases in the middle. The V gene's germline CDR1 is SGHVS and CDR2 FQNEAQ. CDR3 in DNA: TGTGCCAGCAGCTTAGTGGGCGAGCTCCAATGGAATGAGCAGTTCTTC. It is translated as CASSLVGELQWNEQFF.

The rearrangement uses TRBV5-8 and TRBJ1-6; TRBD1 matches at 8 bases. The length of the CDR3 is 14 residues. CDR1 and CDR2 (germline): SGHTS, YDEGEE. The trim removed 3 bases at V and 8 bases at J, leaving 4 bases unmatched. The CDR3 protein is CASSWDRTYSPLHF. CDR3 DNA sequence: TGTGCCAGCAGCTGGGACAGGACGTATTCACCCCTCCACTTT.

This rearrangement joins TRBV6-5 to TRBJ1-2, with 8 bases lining up with TRBD1. The CDR3 is made up of 14 amino acids. Germline CDR1 MNHEY, CDR2 SVGAGI. The ends lost 5 bases at V and 1 base at J; junction bases unmatched: 3. CDR3 sequence reads: CASSRTGSNYGYTF. The CDR3 region has the DNA TGTGCCAGCAGTAGGACAGGGAGTAACTATGGCTACACCTTC.

V and J are TRBV9 and TRBJ1-1; D ambiguous. This CDR3 has 15 amino acids. CDR1 SGDLS and CDR2 YYNGEE come from the germline V gene. Trimming pared 4 bases from V and 3 bases from J, leaving 16 bases between. In nucleotides, the CDR3 is TGTGCCAGCAGCATTCGATCCGGGTCGGACACTGAAGCTTTCTTT. Protein sequence: CASSIRSGSDTEAFF.

This clone was counted between two and nine times. The chain carries TRBV5-1 and TRBJ1-1; D is ambiguous. The CDR3 consists of 16 residues. Trimming pared 1 base from V and 0 bases from J, leaving 13 bases between. CDR1 SGHRS and CDR2 YFSETQ come from the germline V gene. The DNA of the CDR3 is TGCGCCAGCAGCTTGTTCCTCGACCGGGTGAACACTGAAGCTTTCTTT. Protein product: CASSLFLDRVNTEAFF.

The genes are TRBV7-9 and TRBJ1-1, with 7 nucleotides matching TRBD1. Germline CDR1 reads SEHNR; CDR2 reads FQNEAQ (reference sequence). Unmatched junction bases numbered 4, after V lost 2 bases and J lost 4 bases. The CDR3 spans 14 residues. CDR3 residues: CASSLLQGSTEAFF. The CDR3 DNA reads TGTGCCAGCAGCTTATTACAGGGGAGCACTGAAGCTTTCTTT.

The chain joins TRBV30 to TRBJ1-6; the D gene is possibly TRBD1 (5 bases). This CDR3 spans 12 amino acids. Germline lookup yields CDR1 GTSNPN and CDR2 SVGIG (reference sequence). Trimming stripped 3 bases from V and 8 bases from J, with 8 bases between. The CDR3 here is CAWRDSYSPLHF. CDR3 DNA: TGTGCCTGGAGAGACAGCTATTCACCCCTCCACTTT. The full variable domain, rest sourced from reference TRBV30 and TRBJ1-6, is SQTIHQWPATLVQPVGSPLSLECTVEGTSNPNLYWYRQAAGRGLQLLFYSVGIGQISSEVPQNLSASRPQDRQFILSSKKLLLSDSGFYLCAWRDSYSPLHFGNGTRLTVT.

This clone was counted a few times. This sequence joins TRBV9 and TRBJ2-7; maybe TRBD1 (6 bases). The germline V gene encodes CDR1 SGDLS and CDR2 YYNGEE. Trimming shortened V by 3 bases and J by 1 base, and 14 bases separated the two germline ends. CDR3 size: 15 residues. The CDR3 coding sequence is TGTGCCAGCAGCGCCGAAGGGGGTGGGTCCTACGAGCAGTACTTC. It yields the protein CASSAEGGGSYEQYF.

CDR3 protein: CASSQTDRDNYEQYF. Here the CDR3 DNA reads TGTGCCAGCAGCCAAACGGACAGGGATAACTACGAGCAGTACTTC. The chain recombines TRBV4-2 with TRBJ2-7; 8 bases line up with TRBD1. The J segment lost 3 bases and the V segment lost 2 bases, leaving 6 bases of the junction unmatched. CDR3 length: 15 residues. Germline lookup yields CDR1 LGHNA and CDR2 YNFKEQ.

The chain combines TRBV19 with TRBJ1-2; D call uncertain. In germline, CDR1 is LNHDA, CDR2 SQIVND (reference sequence). The CDR3 consists of 15 residues. The chain's CDR3 is CASQWAGTPNYGYTF. CDR3 DNA: TGTGCGAGCCAGTGGGCAGGAACCCCTAACTATGGCTACACCTTC.

J is TRBJ1-2 and V is TRBV28; 8 bases align to TRBD1. Germline values: CDR1 MDHEN, CDR2 SYDVKM. J was trimmed by 12 bases and V by 5 bases; bases with no gene match: 8. CDR3 length: 12 residues. The CDR3: CASSPRTGLNTF. CDR3 DNA sequence: TGTGCCAGCAGTCCGAGGACAGGGCTAAACACCTTC.

This clone was detected once. The genes are TRBV29-1 and TRBJ2-7, with TRBD1 matching over 9 bases. Trimming at V came to 1 base and at J to 4 bases, leaving 8 bases not matched to a gene. The CDR3 contains 15 residues. The germline CDR1 and CDR2 sequences are SQVTM and ANQGSEA. CDR3 region: CSVEASGTGMYEQYF. The CDR3, as DNA: TGCAGCGTTGAAGCTAGTGGGACAGGGATGTACGAGCAGTACTTC.

This clone has just a few counts. V is TRBV7-2 and J is TRBJ2-7; 8 bases line up with TRBD1. Germline-derived CDR1 and CDR2 are SGHTA and FQGNSA. The CDR3 loop spans 15 amino acids. V dropped 5 bases and J dropped 0; count of bases not matched to a gene: 6. This CDR3 is CASSRRTGSSYEQYF. The CDR3 region has the DNA TGTGCCAGCAGCCGACGGACAGGGAGCTCCTACGAGCAGTACTTC.

The chain recombines TRBV4-2 with TRBJ2-5, with TRBD1 matching 9 bases. CDR1 and CDR2 (germline): LGHNA, YNFKEQ. The CDR3 length is 14 residues. The V segment lost 4 bases and the J segment 7 bases; nucleotides outside the gene matches: 7. The CDR3 is CASSPGTGLGTQYF. The CDR3 DNA reads as TGTGCCAGCAGCCCGGGGACAGGGTTGGGGACCCAGTACTTC.

A note on this clone: Other nucleotide sequences in the sample specify the same CDR3. This chain links TRBV5-4 with TRBJ1-2; 9 bases are shared with TRBD1. The length of the CDR3 is 14 residues. J was trimmed by 2 bases and V by 4 bases; bases with no gene match: 3. The germline CDR1 and CDR2 sequences are SGHNT and YYREEE (reference sequence). The CDR3 spells CASSLDRGNYGYTF. As DNA, the CDR3 is TGTGCCAGCAGCCTGGACAGGGGCAACTATGGCTACACCTTC.

V is TRBV2 and J is TRBJ1-1; 7 bases fit TRBD1. V was clipped by 7 bases and J by 2 bases; unmatched bases: 7. Germline loops: CDR1 SNHLY, CDR2 FYNNEI. The CDR3 contains 14 residues. The CDR3 sequence is CASKYRGTNTEAFF. The CDR3 bases are TGTGCCAGCAAGTACAGGGGCACTAACACTGAAGCTTTCTTT. The variable domain in full, completed from reference TRBV2 and TRBJ1-1, reads EPEVTQTPSHQVTQMGQEVILRCVPISNHLYFYWYRQILGQKVEFLVSFYNNEISEKSEIFDDQFSVERPDGSNFTLKIRSTKLEDSAMYFCASKYRGTNTEAFFGQGTRLTVV.